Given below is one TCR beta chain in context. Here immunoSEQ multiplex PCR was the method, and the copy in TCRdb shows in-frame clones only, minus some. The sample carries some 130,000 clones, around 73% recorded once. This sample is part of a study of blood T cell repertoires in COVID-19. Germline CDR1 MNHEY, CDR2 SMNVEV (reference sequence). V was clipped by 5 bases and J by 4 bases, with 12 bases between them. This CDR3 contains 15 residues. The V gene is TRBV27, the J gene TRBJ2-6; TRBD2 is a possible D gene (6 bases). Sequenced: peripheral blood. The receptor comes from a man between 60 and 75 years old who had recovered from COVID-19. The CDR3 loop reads CASSPREDGANVLTF. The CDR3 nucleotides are TGTGCCAGCAGTCCGAGGGAGGACGGGGCCAACGTCCTGACTTTC.